Listed here are 2 T cell receptor beta chains from one sample, sequenced in a study of shared clonotypes between healthy human individuals. Clones were sequenced by immunoSEQ multiplex PCR, and TCRdb holds only the in-frame ones, with some missing. The repertoire has around 510,000 clones, about 96% of them found once; the top ten carry about 0.06%. The sample was naive CD4+ T cells sorted from blood. Regarding subset: CD45RA+ positively selected. Receptor source: a woman between 25 and 40 years old in good health.

The sample holds a few counts of this clone. The V call is TRBV18, the J call TRBJ1-5; D is possibly TRBD1 (5 bases). V lost 6 bases, J lost 0 bases, and 18 bases lay in between. Germline CDR1 reads KGHSH; CDR2 reads LQKENI. CDR3 length equals 17 residues. CDR3: CASSGRGTGLSNQPQHF. Here the CDR3 DNA reads TGTGCCAGCTCGGGACGAGGGACTGGACTTAGCAATCAGCCCCAGCATTTT.

The chain uses TRBV19 and TRBJ1-5; D not certain. V lost 7 bases and J 3 bases, leaving 10 bases between the germline ends. The CDR3 has 13 amino acids. Germline CDR1 reads LNHDA; CDR2 reads SQIVND (reference sequence). CDR3 loop: CASTDGFNQPQHF. In DNA form, the CDR3 reads TGTGCCAGTACGGACGGATTCAATCAGCCCCAGCATTTT.